Listed below are T cell receptor beta chains from one sample, sequenced in a study of cytomegalovirus exposure and HLA in healthy donors. Assay used: immunoSEQ multiplex PCR; TCRdb lists only in-frame clones, some missing. The sample has 100,000 to 150,000 clones, almost 80% seen once; the top ten hold roughly 1.5%. Sequenced sample: PBMCs. All receptors derive from a female donor in good health and CMV-seronegative. Each CDR3 is given with its conserved first and last residue. The D gene is left open where the match is weak. Size values are once, few and many counts, or a class for expanded clones, and some rows have none.

CDR3aa: CSVEQGTDTQYF
CDR3nt: TGCAGCGTTGAACAGGGCACAGATACGCAGTATTTT
d_gene: NA
abundance: NA
j_gene: TRBJ2-3
v_gene: TRBV29-1

CDR3aa: CASSLRGGGNEQFF
CDR3nt: TGTGCCAGCAGCCTGAGAGGGGGGGGAAATGAGCAGTTCTTC
d_gene: NA
abundance: NA
j_gene: TRBJ2-1
v_gene: TRBV9

CDR3aa: CASRGGREGPEPAKNIQYF
CDR3nt: TGTGCCAGCAGGGGGGGGCGGGAGGGCCCGGAACCGGCCAAAAACATTCAGTACTTC
d_gene: TRBD2
abundance: NA
j_gene: TRBJ2-4
v_gene: TRBV19

CDR3aa: CASSPLDRAEQFF
CDR3nt: TGTGCCAGCTCACCACTTGACAGGGCCGAGCAGTTCTTC
d_gene: TRBD1
abundance: NA
j_gene: TRBJ2-1
v_gene: TRBV18

CDR3aa: CATRQGSGNTIYF
CDR3nt: TGTGCCACCAGACAGGGGTCTGGAAACACCATATATTTT
d_gene: TRBD1
abundance: NA
j_gene: TRBJ1-3
v_gene: TRBV28

CDR3aa: CASSYGGGSTEAFF
CDR3nt: TGTGCCAGCAGTTACGGGGGGGGAAGTACTGAAGCTTTCTTT
d_gene: NA
abundance: NA
j_gene: TRBJ1-1
v_gene: TRBV6-5

CDR3aa: CASRSGAQSSYEQYF
CDR3nt: TGTGCCAGCAGGTCAGGGGCCCAAAGCTCCTACGAGCAGTACTTC
d_gene: NA
abundance: NA
j_gene: TRBJ2-7
v_gene: TRBV2

CDR3aa: CSARAGSEQFF
CDR3nt: TGCAGTGCCCGAGCGGGAAGTGAGCAGTTCTTC
d_gene: TRBD2
abundance: few
j_gene: TRBJ2-1
v_gene: TRBV20-1

CDR3aa: CASSYSSGIQFEQYF
CDR3nt: TGTGCCAGCAGTTACTCTAGCGGGATACAGTTCGAGCAGTACTTC
d_gene: TRBD2
abundance: NA
j_gene: TRBJ2-7
v_gene: TRBV6-5

CDR3aa: CAIADSLSYNEQFF
CDR3nt: TGTGCCATTGCGGACTCTCTATCCTACAATGAGCAGTTCTTC
d_gene: NA
abundance: NA
j_gene: TRBJ2-1
v_gene: TRBV27

CDR3aa: CASSPDRDDGYTF
CDR3nt: TGTGCCAGCAGCCCGGACAGGGACGATGGCTACACCTTC
d_gene: TRBD1
abundance: NA
j_gene: TRBJ1-2
v_gene: TRBV7-2

CDR3aa: CSAETGRNTEAFF
CDR3nt: TGCAGCGCAGAAACAGGGAGGAACACTGAAGCTTTCTTT
d_gene: NA
abundance: NA
j_gene: TRBJ1-1
v_gene: TRBV29-1

CDR3aa: CASDPEPSREQYF
CDR3nt: TGTGCCAGTGACCCGGAGCCGTCTCGGGAGCAGTACTTC
d_gene: NA
abundance: few
j_gene: TRBJ2-7
v_gene: TRBV7-9